These T cell receptor beta chains were read from a single sample in a study of cytomegalovirus exposure and HLA in healthy donors. The data were produced by immunoSEQ multiplex PCR, yet TCRdb's version contains in-frame clones alone and is incomplete. The sample consists of approximately 160,000 clones, 68% of them appearing once. Sequenced input: PBMCs. These receptor sequences come from a woman between 35 and 50 years old in good health and CMV-seropositive. Each CDR3 is given with its conserved first and last residue. The D gene is left open where the match is weak. Clone size is shown for a subset of rows, as once, few, many or a class of expanded clone.

TRBV28	TRBJ2-7	.	13	.	CASSFGSGWEQYF	TGTGCCAGCAGTTTTGGCTCAGGGTGGGAGCAGTACTTC
TRBV5-1	TRBJ2-7	.	14	.	CASSLGQSSYEQYF	TGCGCCAGCAGCTTGGGGCAGTCCTCCTACGAGCAGTACTTC
TRBV2	TRBJ2-2	.	13	once	CASAELKAGELFF	TGTGCCAGCGCGGAGTTAAAGGCCGGGGAGCTGTTTTTT
TRBV6-1	TRBJ1-1	TRBD1	13	.	CASRPGQLTEAFF	TGTGCCAGCAGGCCGGGACAGTTAACTGAAGCTTTCTTT
TRBV9	TRBJ2-3	TRBD1	16	few	CASSVETGSSTDTQYF	TGTGCCAGCAGCGTAGAGACAGGGTCAAGCACAGATACGCAGTATTTT
TRBV4-1	TRBJ2-7	TRBD1	16	.	CASSQDTRQGWNEQYF	TGCGCCAGCAGCCAAGATACGAGACAGGGGTGGAACGAGCAGTACTTC
TRBV7-2	TRBJ2-3	TRBD2	15	.	CASSLGRGGLDTQYF	TGTGCCAGCAGCTTAGGACGGGGGGGCTTAGATACGCAGTATTTT
TRBV10-3	TRBJ2-3	TRBD2	19	.	CAISDEPGLATGGTDTQYF	TGTGCCATCAGTGACGAACCGGGACTAGCGACCGGGGGCACAGATACGCAGTATTTT
TRBV11-2	TRBJ2-7	TRBD1	14	.	CASSRPGTVYEQYF	TGTGCCAGCAGTCGACCAGGGACAGTCTACGAGCAGTACTTC
TRBV7-2	TRBJ1-2	TRBD1	14	once	CASSPGTVGYGYTF	TGTGCCAGCAGCCCCGGGACAGTCGGTTATGGCTACACCTTC
TRBV10-3	TRBJ2-3	TRBD2	16	.	CAIRAWAAGGTDTQYF	TGTGCCATCAGGGCCTGGGCTGCGGGAGGCACAGATACGCAGTATTTT
TRBV5-5	TRBJ2-7	TRBD2	17	.	CASSLVLAGDLTYEQYF	TGTGCCAGCAGCTTGGTACTAGCGGGGGATCTCACCTACGAGCAGTACTTC
TRBV27	TRBJ1-6	.	17	.	CASSLEYSSSYNSPLHF	TGTGCCAGCAGTTTAGAGTATAGCAGTTCCTATAATTCACCCCTCCACTTT
TRBV6-6	TRBJ1-2	TRBD1	14	.	CASSSRDRAYGYTF	TGTGCCAGCAGTTCCCGGGACAGGGCCTATGGCTACACCTTC
TRBV5-1	TRBJ1-1	.	18	.	CASSNLPNHRQERTEAFF	TGCGCCAGCAGCAACCTTCCCAACCACAGACAGGAACGGACTGAAGCTTTCTTT